The T cell receptor (beta chain) described here comes from a study of PD-L1 blockade in urothelial cancer (dated by TCRdb to about 2017). Regarding the complete study: Therapy was started in the mid-2010s for all patients, and atezolizumab 1,200 mg was administered intravenously every 3 weeks. About 90% of the roughly 29 patients were males with bladder-origin urothelial cancer, and 18 of 29 reported a prior smoking history. Patients had an ECOG performance status of 0 or 1 and had received between 0 and 3 prior chemotherapy regimens. Blood samples were analyzed at 3 weeks after treatment start (second dose) and at 6 weeks after treatment start. Blood samples yielded a median of roughly 140,000 T cells and more than 80,000 unique TCRs, with median clonality 0.080. Somatic, immune and clinical correlates of response to PD-L1 blockade with atezolizumab in urothelial cancer were the focus of an exploratory multi-omic analysis. Pretreatment tumor samples and matched peripheral blood, collected serially before and after atezolizumab treatment, underwent TCR sequencing. Progression-free survival longer than 6 months counted as durable clinical benefit, and TCR features were additionally tested against both progression-free and overall survival. In the same patients, whole exome sequencing and RNA sequencing of pretreatment tumors were performed in addition to TCR sequencing. Durable clinical benefit was achieved by nine patients and was not achieved by 20 patients. Twenty-nine patients had pretreatment blood TCR-seq, some 25 had at least one posttreatment blood collection, and some 25 had tumor TCR-seq. What the authors observed across the whole study: Patients with durable benefit showed greater expansion of tumor-associated TCR clones in peripheral blood 3 weeks after starting treatment (n ≈ 20, p = 0.022). Small sample size (n ≈ 27) and many exploratory analyses mean the results are intended to be hypothesis-generating. Improved progression-free and overall survival was found to be associated with pretreatment peripheral blood TCR clonality below the median.

A cohort of approximately 31 patients with locally advanced or metastatic urothelial carcinoma, treated at Memorial Sloan Kettering on a trial protocol, was included. Peripheral blood mononuclear cells were collected pretreatment and during treatment, with between 1 and 8 total time points obtained per patient. The Qiagen DNeasy Blood extraction kit was used to purify genomic DNA from total PBMCs and from tumor samples. PBMCs were collected pretreatment and during treatment, and were isolated and stored as previously described. To estimate absolute template abundance from read counts, synthetic TCR analog templates were spiked into each PCR. The immunoSEQ assay used bias-controlled V and J gene primers to amplify TCRbeta CDR3 regions from genomic DNA. Sequencing of rearranged TCRbeta segments was done at approximately 20X coverage. The authors' analysis ran thus. Clustering was used to correct sequencing errors, and CDR3s were annotated against IMGT to assign V, D and J genes. Downstream analyses used only productive TCRbeta rearrangements and left out out-of-frame or stop-codon sequences. Clonality was calculated as one minus the Shannon entropy normalized by the log of the number of unique productive sequences. Fisher's exact test with Benjamini-Hochberg correction, at a threshold of adjusted p below 0.01, was used to find clones that differed between time points or between blood and tumor. The table was pulled from immuneACCESS by TCRdb, which kept in-frame rearrangements only. Such tables lose some clones; where checked, under half of the loss comes from unresolved V genes, and the rest has no known cause. V and J calls and clone size follow that table, whereas D and trimming were derived from the DNA. This sample comprises 65,000 to 80,000 clones, around four fifths of them detected only once. In total, the top ten clones hold about 4.7% of the sample.

Germline trimming: 1 base from V, 4 bases from J; junction bases outside gene matches: 9. From the cysteine through the phenylalanine, the CDR3 covers 17 amino acids. The DNA shown is the 51-base CDR3, in frame from base 1. Sequences MNHNS (CDR1) and SASEGT (CDR2) are obtained from the germline V gene. A word on this clone: It has no known antigen specificity. No per-base quality is available; no much larger clone lies one base away.

The TCR originated in a man in his 70s with urothelial cancer. The sequence is built from TRBV6-1 and TRBJ2-7; 11 junctional bases match TRBD2. The sequencing used PBMCs, collected around atezolizumab (anti-PD-L1) treatment. The CDR3 loop reads CASSEDPLAGVMYEQYF. At the DNA level, the sequence is TGTGCCAGCAGTGAAGATCCACTAGCGGGGGTGATGTACGAGCAGTACTTC.